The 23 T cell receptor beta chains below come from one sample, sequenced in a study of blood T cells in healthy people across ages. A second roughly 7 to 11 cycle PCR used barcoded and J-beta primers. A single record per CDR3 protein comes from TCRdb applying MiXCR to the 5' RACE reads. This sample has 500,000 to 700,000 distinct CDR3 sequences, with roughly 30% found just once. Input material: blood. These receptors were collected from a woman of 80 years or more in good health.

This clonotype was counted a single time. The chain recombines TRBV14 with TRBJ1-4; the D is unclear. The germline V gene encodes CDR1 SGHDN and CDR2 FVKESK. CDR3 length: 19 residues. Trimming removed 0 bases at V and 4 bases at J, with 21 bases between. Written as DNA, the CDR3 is TGTGCCAGCAGCCAAGATCTAAAACCGGGGAGAAGGCGTAATGAAAAACTGTTTTTT. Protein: CASSQDLKPGRRRNEKLFF.

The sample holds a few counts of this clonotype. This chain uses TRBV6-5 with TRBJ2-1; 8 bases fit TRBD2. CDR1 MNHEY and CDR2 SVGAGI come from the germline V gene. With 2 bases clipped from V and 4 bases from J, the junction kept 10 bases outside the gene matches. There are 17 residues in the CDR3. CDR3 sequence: CASSYAPRGGIYNEQFF. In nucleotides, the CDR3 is TGTGCCAGCAGTTACGCTCCCCGCGGGGGGATATACAATGAGCAGTTCTTC.

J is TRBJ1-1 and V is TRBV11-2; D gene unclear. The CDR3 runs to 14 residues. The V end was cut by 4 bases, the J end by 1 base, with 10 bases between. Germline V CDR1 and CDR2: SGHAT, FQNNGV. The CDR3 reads CASSSTQRNTEAFF. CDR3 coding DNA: TGTGCCAGCAGCTCCACCCAGAGGAACACTGAAGCTTTCTTT.

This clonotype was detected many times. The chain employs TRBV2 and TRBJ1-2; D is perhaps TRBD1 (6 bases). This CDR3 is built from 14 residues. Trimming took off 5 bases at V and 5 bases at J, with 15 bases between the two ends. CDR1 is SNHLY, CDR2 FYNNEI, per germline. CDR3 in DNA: TGTGCCAGCAGTTTGGACAGTTGGAGGTATGGCTACACCTTC. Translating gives CASSLDSWRYGYTF. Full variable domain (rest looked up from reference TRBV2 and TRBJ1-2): EPEVTQTPSHQVTQMGQEVILRCVPISNHLYFYWYRQILGQKVEFLVSFYNNEISEKSEIFDDQFSVERPDGSNFTLKIRSTKLEDSAMYFCASSLDSWRYGYTFGSGTRLTVV.

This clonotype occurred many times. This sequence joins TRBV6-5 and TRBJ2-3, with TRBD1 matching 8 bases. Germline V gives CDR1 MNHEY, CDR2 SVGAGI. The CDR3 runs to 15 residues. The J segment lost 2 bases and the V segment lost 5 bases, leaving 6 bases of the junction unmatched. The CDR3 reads CASSPGQVITDTQYF. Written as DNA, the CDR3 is TGTGCCAGCAGTCCGGGACAGGTTATCACAGATACGCAGTATTTT.

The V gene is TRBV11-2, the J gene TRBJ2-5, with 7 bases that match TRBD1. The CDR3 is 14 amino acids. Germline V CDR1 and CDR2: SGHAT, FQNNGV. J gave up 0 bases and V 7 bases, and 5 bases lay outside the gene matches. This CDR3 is CASTPTGNQETQYF. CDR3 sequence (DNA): TGTGCCAGCACCCCGACAGGGAACCAAGAGACCCAGTACTTC.

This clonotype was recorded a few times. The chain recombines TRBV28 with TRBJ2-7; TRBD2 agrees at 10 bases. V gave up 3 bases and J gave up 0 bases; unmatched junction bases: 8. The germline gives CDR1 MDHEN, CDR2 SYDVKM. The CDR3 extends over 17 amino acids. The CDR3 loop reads CASSFPRTSGSSYEQYF. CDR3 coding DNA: TGTGCCAGCAGTTTCCCTCGGACTAGCGGATCCTCCTACGAGCAGTACTTC.

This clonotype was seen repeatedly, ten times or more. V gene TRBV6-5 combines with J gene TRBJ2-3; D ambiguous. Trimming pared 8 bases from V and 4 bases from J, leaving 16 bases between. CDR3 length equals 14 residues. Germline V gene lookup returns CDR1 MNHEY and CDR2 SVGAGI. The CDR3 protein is CASFKAGRADTQYF. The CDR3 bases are TGTGCCAGCTTTAAAGCCGGACGGGCAGATACGCAGTATTTT.

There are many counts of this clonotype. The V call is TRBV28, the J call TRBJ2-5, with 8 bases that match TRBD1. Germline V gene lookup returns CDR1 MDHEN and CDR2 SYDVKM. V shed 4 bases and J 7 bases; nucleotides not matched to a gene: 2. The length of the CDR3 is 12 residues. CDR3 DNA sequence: TGTGCCAGCAGTTCAGACAGGGGGACCCAGTACTTC. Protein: CASSSDRGTQYF.

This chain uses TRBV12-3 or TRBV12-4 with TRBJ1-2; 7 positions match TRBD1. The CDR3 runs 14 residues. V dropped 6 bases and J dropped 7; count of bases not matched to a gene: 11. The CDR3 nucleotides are TGTGCCAGCAGCACTTCCAGGGGGTTCGGTGGCTACACCTTC. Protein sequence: CASSTSRGFGGYTF.

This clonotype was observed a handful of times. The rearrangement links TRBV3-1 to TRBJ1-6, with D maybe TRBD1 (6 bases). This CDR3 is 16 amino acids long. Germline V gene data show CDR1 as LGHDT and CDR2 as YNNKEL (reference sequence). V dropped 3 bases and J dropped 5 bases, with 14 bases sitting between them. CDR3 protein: CASSQSRGGNNSPLHF. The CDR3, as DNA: TGTGCCAGCAGCCAGTCCAGGGGCGGGAATAATTCACCCCTCCACTTT.

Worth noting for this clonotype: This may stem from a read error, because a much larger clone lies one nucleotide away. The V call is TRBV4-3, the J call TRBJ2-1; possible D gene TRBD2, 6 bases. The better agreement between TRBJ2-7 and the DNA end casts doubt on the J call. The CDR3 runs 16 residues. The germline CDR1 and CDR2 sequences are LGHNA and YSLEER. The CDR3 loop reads CASSLSPGLSYNEQYF. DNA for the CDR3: TGCGCCAGCAGCCTCTCTCCGGGACTGTCCTACAATGAGCAGTACTTC.

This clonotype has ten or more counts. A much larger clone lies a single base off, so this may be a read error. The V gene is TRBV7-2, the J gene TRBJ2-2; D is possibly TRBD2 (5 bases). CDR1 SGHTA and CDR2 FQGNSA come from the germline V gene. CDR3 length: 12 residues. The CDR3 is CASSPYTGERFF. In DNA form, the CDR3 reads TGTGCCAGCAGCCCATACACCGGGGAGCGGTTTTTT.

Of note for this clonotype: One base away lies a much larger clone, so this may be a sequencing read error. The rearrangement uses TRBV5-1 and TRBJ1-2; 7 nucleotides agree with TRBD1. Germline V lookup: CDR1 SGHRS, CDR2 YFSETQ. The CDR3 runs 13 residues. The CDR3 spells CASRLAQGSGHTF. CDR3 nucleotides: TGCGCCAGCAGGTTGGCACAGGGGAGCGGCCACACCTTC.

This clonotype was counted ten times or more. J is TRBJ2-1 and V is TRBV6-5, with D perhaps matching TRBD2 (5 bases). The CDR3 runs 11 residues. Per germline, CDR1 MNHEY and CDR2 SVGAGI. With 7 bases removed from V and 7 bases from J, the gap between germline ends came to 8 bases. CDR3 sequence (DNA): TGTGCCAGCATCACGGGAAATGAGCAGTTCTTC. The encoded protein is CASITGNEQFF.

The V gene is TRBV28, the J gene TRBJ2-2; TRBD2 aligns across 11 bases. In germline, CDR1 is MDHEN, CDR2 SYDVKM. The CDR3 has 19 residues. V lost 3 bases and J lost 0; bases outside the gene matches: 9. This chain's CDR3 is CASSLRGPLAGANTGELFF. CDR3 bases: TGTGCCAGCAGTTTGCGAGGGCCACTAGCGGGGGCGAACACCGGGGAGCTGTTTTTT. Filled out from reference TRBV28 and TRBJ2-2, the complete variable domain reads DVKVTQSSRYLVKRTGEKVFLECVQDMDHENMFWYRQDPGLGLRLIYFSYDVKMKEKGDIPEGYSVSREKKERFSLILESASTNQTSMYLCASSLRGPLAGANTGELFFGEGSRLTVL.

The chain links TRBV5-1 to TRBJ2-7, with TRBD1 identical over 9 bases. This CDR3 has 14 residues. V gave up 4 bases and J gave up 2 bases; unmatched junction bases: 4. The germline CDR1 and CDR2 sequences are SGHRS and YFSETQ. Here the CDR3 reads CASSGDRETYEQYF. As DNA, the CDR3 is TGCGCCAGCAGCGGGGACAGGGAAACCTACGAGCAGTACTTC.

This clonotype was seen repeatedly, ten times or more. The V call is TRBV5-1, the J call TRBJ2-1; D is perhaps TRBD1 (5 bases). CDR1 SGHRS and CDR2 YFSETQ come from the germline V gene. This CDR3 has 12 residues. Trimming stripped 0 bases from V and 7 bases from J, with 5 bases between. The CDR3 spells CASSLAGNEQFF. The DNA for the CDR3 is TGCGCCAGCAGCTTGGCAGGGAATGAGCAGTTCTTC.

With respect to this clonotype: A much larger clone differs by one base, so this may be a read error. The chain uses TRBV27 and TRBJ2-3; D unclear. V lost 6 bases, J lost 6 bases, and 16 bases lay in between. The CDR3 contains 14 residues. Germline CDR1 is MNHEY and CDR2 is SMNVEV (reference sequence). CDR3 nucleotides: TGTGCCAGCAGGTTAAACCAAATAGTGGATACGCAGTATTTT. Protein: CASRLNQIVDTQYF.

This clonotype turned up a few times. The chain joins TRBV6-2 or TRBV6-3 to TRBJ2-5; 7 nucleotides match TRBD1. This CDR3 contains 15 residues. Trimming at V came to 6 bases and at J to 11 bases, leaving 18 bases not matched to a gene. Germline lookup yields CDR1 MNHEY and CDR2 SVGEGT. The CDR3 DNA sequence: TGTGCCAGCAGGGGTACAGGGGCCACTAGGGATGAGCAGTACTTC. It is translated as CASRGTGATRDEQYF.

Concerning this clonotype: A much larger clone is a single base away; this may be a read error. CDR3 residues: CASSSRGGFGTGERFF. In DNA form, the CDR3 reads TGTGCCAGCAGCTCGCGGGGGGGCTTCGGGACCGGGGAGCGGTTTTTT. The chain combines TRBV5-6 with TRBJ2-2; 9 bases match TRBD2. This CDR3 is 16 amino acids long. Germline V lookup: CDR1 SGHDT, CDR2 YYEEEE.

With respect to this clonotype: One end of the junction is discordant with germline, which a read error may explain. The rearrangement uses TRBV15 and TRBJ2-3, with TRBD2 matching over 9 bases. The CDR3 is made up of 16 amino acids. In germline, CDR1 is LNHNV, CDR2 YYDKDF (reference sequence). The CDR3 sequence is CATSRDLRGGMDMQYF. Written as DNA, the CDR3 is TGTGCCACCAGCAGAGATCTGCGGGGGGGCATGGATATGCAGTATTTT.

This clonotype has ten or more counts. CDR3 region: CASSLSTGTPLNGYTF. The CDR3 nucleotides read TGTGCCAGCAGTCTTAGTACAGGCACCCCCCTGAATGGCTACACCTTC. The gene calls are TRBV12-3 or TRBV12-4 and TRBJ1-2; the D gene is possibly TRBD1 (5 bases). CDR3 size: 16 residues. The ends were cut back, 5 bases at V and 6 bases at J, with 22 bases in the middle.